The rows below give T cell receptor beta chains drawn from one sample of a study of blood T cell repertoires in COVID-19. Data came from immunoSEQ multiplex PCR; TCRdb stores just in-frame clones and leaves some out. The table records 150,000 to 200,000 clones, roughly nine tenths of them present only once. The source material was peripheral blood. The origin of the receptors is a man between 18 and 29 years old with acute or convalescent COVID-19. CDR3s include the opening cysteine and the closing phenylalanine or tryptophan. D genes are given only for firm matches. Part of the rows lack a size; the others show once, few, many or a class for expanded clones.

>13|-|TRBV2|TRBJ1-5|-
TGTGCCAGCACCGGGAGGGAGGCTCAGCCCCAGCATTTT
CASTGREAQPQHF
>14|-|TRBV6-5|TRBJ2-1|TRBD1
TGTGCCAGCAGTCAGACAGGGGGGTTCAATGAGCAGTTCTTC
CASSQTGGFNEQFF
>17|-|TRBV6-1|TRBJ1-4|-
TGTGCCAGCAGTGAAGAGACAGCCCCGGTCGATAATGAAAAACTGTTTTTT
CASSEETAPVDNEKLFF
>13|-|TRBV7-9|TRBJ1-1|-
TGTGCCAGCAGCTTTGGGGGCAAGACTGAAGCTTTCTTT
CASSFGGKTEAFF
>13|-|TRBV19|TRBJ2-3|-
TGTGCCAGTAGTATCGGGACTCCAGATACGCAGTATTTT
CASSIGTPDTQYF
>16|few|TRBV23-1|TRBJ2-2|-
TGCGCCAGCAGTCAATCTTTCAACAGGGTGGCCGGGGAGCTGTTTTTT
CASSQSFNRVAGELFF
>15|-|TRBV21-1|TRBJ2-7|-
TGTGCCAGCAGCAAAAAAGACAAAAGCTCCTACGAGCAGTACTTC
CASSKKDKSSYEQYF
>12|-|TRBV6-5|TRBJ2-1|-
TGTGCCAGCGTACCGGGCTACAATGAGCAGTTCTTC
CASVPGYNEQFF
>16|once|TRBV18|TRBJ1-3|-
TGTGCCAGCTCACCTACGGGCCGGGACTCTGGAAACACCATATATTTT
CASSPTGRDSGNTIYF
>14|-|TRBV19|TRBJ1-1|-
TGTGCCAGTAATTACGGGACACCAAACACTGAAGCTTTCTTT
CASNYGTPNTEAFF
>13|once|TRBV2|TRBJ2-7|-
TGTGCCAGCAGCGCCGAACAGGTCTACGAGCAGTACTTC
CASSAEQVYEQYF
>13|-|TRBV12-3/TRBV12-4|TRBJ2-6|-
TGTGCCAGCACCAACTCTGGGGCCAACGTCCTGACTTTC
CASTNSGANVLTF
>16|once|TRBV10-3|TRBJ1-1|-
TGTGCCATCAGGAACCCGGGGGGCGTTGTGAACACTGAAGCTTTCTTT
CAIRNPGGVVNTEAFF
>14|-|TRBV29-1|TRBJ2-2|TRBD1
TGCAGCGTAGCCGGGACAGGGTCGATCGGGGAGCTGTTTTTT
CSVAGTGSIGELFF
>18|-|TRBV3-1/TRBV3-2|TRBJ2-3|TRBD2
TGTGCCAGCAGCCAAGACTCAGTAGCGGGGGGGCCAGGAGATACGCAGTATTTT
CASSQDSVAGGPGDTQYF
>14|-|TRBV7-3|TRBJ1-6|-
TGTGCCAGCAGCTTAAGTGCAGGGCGATCACCCCTCCACTTT
CASSLSAGRSPLHF
>13|-|TRBV5-1|TRBJ1-6|-
TGCGCCAGCAGCATAACCCCCGATAGACCCCTCCACTTT
CASSITPDRPLHF
>15|-|TRBV5-4|TRBJ2-5|-
TGTGCCAGCAGCACCGTAAGGGGGACCGAGGAGACCCAGTACTTC
CASSTVRGTEETQYF
>15|-|TRBV6-6|TRBJ1-3|-
TGTGCCAGCAGTTACTCAGGGGCGCGGGGAAACACCATATATTTT
CASSYSGARGNTIYF
>13|-|TRBV30|TRBJ1-2|-
TGTGCCTGGAGTGTAGCCAGTGCAGGAGGCTACACCTTC
CAWSVASAGGYTF
>14|-|TRBV5-5|TRBJ1-1|-
TGTGCCAGCAGCTTGGTGAGGATAGGCACTGAAGCTTTCTTT
CASSLVRIGTEAFF
>17|-|TRBV2|TRBJ2-1|TRBD2
TGTGCCAGCAGTGGTCCGGGACTAGCGACTTCCTACAATGAGCAGTTCTTC
CASSGPGLATSYNEQFF
>11|-|TRBV7-6|TRBJ2-1|-
TGTGCCAGCAGCATAGGAACAGGGCAGTTCTTC
CASSIGTGQFF
>21|-|TRBV28|TRBJ2-6|TRBD1
TGTGCCAGCAACCCGACCGGGACAGGGTCAGTTAAGAGCTCTGGGGCCAACGTCCTGACTTTC
CASNPTGTGSVKSSGANVLTF
>17|-|TRBV28|TRBJ1-5|TRBD1
TGTGCCAGCAGTTTATCGGGTAGGGACAGGGGGACTTGGCCCCAGCATTTT
CASSLSGRDRGTWPQHF
>13|-|TRBV2|TRBJ1-3|-
TGTGCCAGCAGTGATCTGGGCGGAAACACCATATATTTT
CASSDLGGNTIYF
>15|-|TRBV5-8|TRBJ2-1|-
TGTGCCAGCAGCTTGGCAATCGGGAACTACAATGAGCAGTTCTTC
CASSLAIGNYNEQFF
>17|once|TRBV4-1|TRBJ1-4|TRBD1
TGCGCCAGCAGCCGTCAAGCCGCCGGGACAGGCAGTGAAAAACTGTTTTTT
CASSRQAAGTGSEKLFF
>14|-|TRBV3-1/TRBV3-2|TRBJ1-3|-
TGTGCCAGCAGCCAAGGGGCAGCCGGAAACACCATATATTTT
CASSQGAAGNTIYF
>12|-|TRBV29-1|TRBJ2-5|-
TGCAGCGTTGAAGGACTAGGAGAGACCCAGTACTTC
CSVEGLGETQYF
>14|-|TRBV6-5|TRBJ1-2|TRBD1
TGTGCCAGCAGAGGACAGGGGGCTTGGTATGGCTACACCTTC
CASRGQGAWYGYTF
>16|-|TRBV27|TRBJ2-1|-
TGTGCCAGCAGGCGGGGGCGGGCAGAATACTACAATGAGCAGTTCTTC
CASRRGRAEYYNEQFF
>14|-|TRBV30|TRBJ1-3|-
TGTGCCTGGAGTGGGACAGTGGGCAGAAACACCATATATTTT
CAWSGTVGRNTIYF
>13|-|TRBV30|TRBJ2-2|-
TGTGCCTGGAGTGTACTAGGTACCGGGGAGCTGTTTTTT
CAWSVLGTGELFF
>15|-|TRBV5-1|TRBJ1-2|TRBD1
TGCGCCAGCAGCCAAGGGACAGGCGCTAACTATGGCTACACCTTC
CASSQGTGANYGYTF
>12|-|TRBV19|TRBJ1-6|-
TGTGCCAGTAGTATGACAGATTCACCCCTCCACTTT
CASSMTDSPLHF
>14|-|TRBV19|TRBJ2-1|TRBD2
TGTGCCAGCTTCGCGGGGGGGGACTACAATGAGCAGTTCTTC
CASFAGGDYNEQFF
>14|few|TRBV27|TRBJ1-1|-
TGTGCCAGCAGTTTACAGGGTTATAACACTGAAGCTTTCTTT
CASSLQGYNTEAFF
>14|-|TRBV3-1/TRBV3-2|TRBJ1-5|TRBD1
TGTGCCAGCAGCCAAGGACAGGGCCTTTTGGCCCAGCATTTT
CASSQGQGLLAQHF
>14|-|TRBV27|TRBJ2-3|TRBD2
TGTGCCAGCAGCCAGACGGGGAGCGGGGACACGCAGTATTTT
CASSQTGSGDTQYF
>14|-|TRBV20-1|TRBJ2-1|TRBD2
TGCAGTGCTAGTTTGGGGAGGGATGGAAGCAAGCAGTTCTTC
CSASLGRDGSKQFF
>15|-|TRBV28|TRBJ1-2|TRBD1
TGTGCCAGCAGCTGGGGGGACAGGGCTAACTATGGCTACACCTTC
CASSWGDRANYGYTF
>15|-|TRBV10-3|TRBJ1-5|TRBD1
TGTGCCATCAGTGAGTCGGGACAGGGATATCAGCCCCAGCATTTT
CAISESGQGYQPQHF
>18|-|TRBV28|TRBJ1-5|TRBD1
TGTGCCAGCAGTTTACAGGGACAGGGATATACTAGCAATCAGCCCCAGCATTTT
CASSLQGQGYTSNQPQHF
>16|-|TRBV5-6|TRBJ1-5|TRBD1
TGTGCCAGCAGCTTGCCCGACAGGGGTTGCAATCAGCCCCAGCATTTT
CASSLPDRGCNQPQHF
>15|-|TRBV20-1|TRBJ1-6|TRBD1
TGCAGTGCTAGTATCGGACAGGGGAGAGATTCACCCCTCCACTTT
CSASIGQGRDSPLHF
>14|-|TRBV7-9|TRBJ1-1|-
TGTGCCAGCAGCTTAGTAGGTGGGCACACTGAAGCTTTCTTT
CASSLVGGHTEAFF